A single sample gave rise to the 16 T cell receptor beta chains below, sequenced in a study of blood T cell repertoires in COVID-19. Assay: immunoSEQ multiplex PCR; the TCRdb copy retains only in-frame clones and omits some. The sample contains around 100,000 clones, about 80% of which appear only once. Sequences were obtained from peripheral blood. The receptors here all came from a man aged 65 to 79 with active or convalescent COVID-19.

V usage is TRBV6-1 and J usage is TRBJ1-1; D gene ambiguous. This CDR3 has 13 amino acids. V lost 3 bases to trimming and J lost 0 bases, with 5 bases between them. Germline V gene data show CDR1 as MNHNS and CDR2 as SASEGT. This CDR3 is CASSETMNTEAFF. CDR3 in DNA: TGTGCCAGCAGTGAGACAATGAACACTGAAGCTTTCTTT.

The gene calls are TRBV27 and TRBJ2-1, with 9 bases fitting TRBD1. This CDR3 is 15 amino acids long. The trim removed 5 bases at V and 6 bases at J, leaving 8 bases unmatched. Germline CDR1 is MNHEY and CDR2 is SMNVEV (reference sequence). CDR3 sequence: CASSLGTGGLNEQFF. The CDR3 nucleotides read TGTGCCAGCAGTCTAGGAACAGGGGGCCTCAATGAGCAGTTCTTC.

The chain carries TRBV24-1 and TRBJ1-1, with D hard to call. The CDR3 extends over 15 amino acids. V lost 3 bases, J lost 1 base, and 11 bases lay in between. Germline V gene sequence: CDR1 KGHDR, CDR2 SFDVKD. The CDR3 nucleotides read TGTGCCACCAGTGATACCCGAGGCCGGAACACTGAAGCTTTCTTT. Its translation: CATSDTRGRNTEAFF.

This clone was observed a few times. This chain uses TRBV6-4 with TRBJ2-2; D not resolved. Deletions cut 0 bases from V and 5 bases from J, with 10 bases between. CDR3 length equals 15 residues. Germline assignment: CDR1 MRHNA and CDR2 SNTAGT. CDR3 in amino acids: CASSDSNLQTGELFF. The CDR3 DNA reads TGTGCCAGCAGTGACTCAAATCTGCAGACCGGGGAGCTGTTTTTT.

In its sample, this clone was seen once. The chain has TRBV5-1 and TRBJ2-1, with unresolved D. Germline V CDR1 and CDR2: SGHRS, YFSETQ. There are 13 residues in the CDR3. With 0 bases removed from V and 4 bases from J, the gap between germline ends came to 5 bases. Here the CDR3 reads CASSLARYNEQFF. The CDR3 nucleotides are TGCGCCAGCAGCTTGGCCAGGTACAATGAGCAGTTCTTC. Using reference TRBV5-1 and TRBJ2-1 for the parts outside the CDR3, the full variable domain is KAGVTQTPRYLIKTRGQQVTLSCSPISGHRSVSWYQQTPGQGLQFLFEYFSETQRNKGNFPGRFSGRQFSNSRSEMNVSTLELGDSALYLCASSLARYNEQFFGPGTRLTVL.

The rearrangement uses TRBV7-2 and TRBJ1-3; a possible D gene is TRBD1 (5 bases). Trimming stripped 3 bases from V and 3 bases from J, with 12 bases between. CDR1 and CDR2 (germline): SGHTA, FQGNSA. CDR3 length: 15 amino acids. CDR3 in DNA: TGTGCCAGCAGCTTCTCTCAGGGCTTTGGAAACACCATATATTTT. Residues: CASSFSQGFGNTIYF.

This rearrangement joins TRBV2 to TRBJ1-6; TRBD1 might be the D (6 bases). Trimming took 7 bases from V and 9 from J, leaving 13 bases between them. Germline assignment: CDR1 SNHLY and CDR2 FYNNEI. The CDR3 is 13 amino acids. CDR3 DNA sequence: TGTGCCAGCAAACAGGGAGTACTTTCACCCCTCCACTTT. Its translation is CASKQGVLSPLHF.

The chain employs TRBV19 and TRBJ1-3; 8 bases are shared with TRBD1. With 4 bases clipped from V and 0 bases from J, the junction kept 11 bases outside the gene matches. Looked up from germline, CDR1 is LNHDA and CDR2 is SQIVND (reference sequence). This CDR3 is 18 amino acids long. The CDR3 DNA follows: TGTGCCAGTAGTACCGGACAGGGAGGTTGGTACTCTGGAAACACCATATATTTT. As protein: CASSTGQGGWYSGNTIYF.

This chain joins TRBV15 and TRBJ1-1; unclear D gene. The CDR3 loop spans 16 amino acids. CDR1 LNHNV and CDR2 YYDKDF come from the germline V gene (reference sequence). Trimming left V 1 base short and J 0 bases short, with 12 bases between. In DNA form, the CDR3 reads TGTGCCACCAGCAGAGTTCGGGGTATATTGAACACTGAAGCTTTCTTT. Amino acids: CATSRVRGILNTEAFF.

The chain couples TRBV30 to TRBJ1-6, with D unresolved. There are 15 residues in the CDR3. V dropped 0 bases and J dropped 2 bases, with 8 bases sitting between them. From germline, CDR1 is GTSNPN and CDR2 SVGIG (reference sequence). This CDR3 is CAWSVSGPYNSPLHF. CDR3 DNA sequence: TGTGCCTGGAGTGTATCAGGCCCCTATAATTCACCCCTCCACTTT. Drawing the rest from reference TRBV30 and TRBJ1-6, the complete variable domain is SQTIHQWPATLVQPVGSPLSLECTVEGTSNPNLYWYRQAAGRGLQLLFYSVGIGQISSEVPQNLSASRPQDRQFILSSKKLLLSDSGFYLCAWSVSGPYNSPLHFGNGTRLTVT.

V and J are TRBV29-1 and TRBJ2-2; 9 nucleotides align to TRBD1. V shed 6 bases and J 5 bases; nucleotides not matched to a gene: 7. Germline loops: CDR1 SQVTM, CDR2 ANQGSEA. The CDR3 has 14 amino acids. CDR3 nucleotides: TGCAGCGTATCCGGGACAGGGCTAACCGGGGAGCTGTTTTTT. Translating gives CSVSGTGLTGELFF.

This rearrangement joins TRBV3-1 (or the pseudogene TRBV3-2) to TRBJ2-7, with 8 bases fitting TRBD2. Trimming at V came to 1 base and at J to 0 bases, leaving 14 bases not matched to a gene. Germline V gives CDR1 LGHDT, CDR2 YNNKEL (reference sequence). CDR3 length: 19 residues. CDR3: CASSQGGVDRGGPSYEQYF. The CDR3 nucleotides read TGTGCCAGCAGCCAAGGTGGAGTTGACCGGGGGGGCCCCTCCTACGAGCAGTACTTC.

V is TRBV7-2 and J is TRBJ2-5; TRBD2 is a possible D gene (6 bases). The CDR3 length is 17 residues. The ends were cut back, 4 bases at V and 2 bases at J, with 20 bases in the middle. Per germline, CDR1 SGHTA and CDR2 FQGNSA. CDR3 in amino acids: CASSSPLSGKLQETQYF. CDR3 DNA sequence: TGTGCCAGCAGCTCCCCCCTTAGCGGAAAACTTCAAGAGACCCAGTACTTC.

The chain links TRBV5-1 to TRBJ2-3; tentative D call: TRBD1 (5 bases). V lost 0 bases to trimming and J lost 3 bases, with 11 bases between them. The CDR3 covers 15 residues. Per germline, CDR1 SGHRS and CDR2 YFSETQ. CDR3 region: CASSLGGPSTDTQYF. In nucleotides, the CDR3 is TGCGCCAGCAGCTTGGGGGGCCCTAGTACAGATACGCAGTATTTT.

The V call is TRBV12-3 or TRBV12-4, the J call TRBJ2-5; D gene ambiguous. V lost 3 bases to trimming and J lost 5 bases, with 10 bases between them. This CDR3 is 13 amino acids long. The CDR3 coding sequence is TGTGCCAGCAGTTTCGGTTGGGCGGAGACCCAGTACTTC. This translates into CASSFGWAETQYF.

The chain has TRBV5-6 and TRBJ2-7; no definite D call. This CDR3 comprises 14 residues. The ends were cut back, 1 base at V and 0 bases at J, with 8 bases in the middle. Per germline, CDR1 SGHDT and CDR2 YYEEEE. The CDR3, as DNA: TGTGCCAGCAGCTTGAATGGGCACTCCTACGAGCAGTACTTC. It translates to CASSLNGHSYEQYF.